The clone carrying this TCR beta chain was seen only once. No antigen is known for it. The data stem from a study of cytomegalovirus exposure and HLA in healthy donors. Researchers ran the PCR with 60 Vbeta and 13 Jbeta primers. Original analysis: Among the unique TCR beta chains that a later analysis counted, around 82 million in all, about 11 million were shared. Method: immunoSEQ multiplex PCR; TCRdb's copy keeps in-frame clones and lacks some. V, J and clone size are those of that table, while D and trimming were read from the DNA. The data contain 150,000 to 200,000 clones, approximately 81% of them seen just once; the ten biggest clones take up about 2%. Study conclusions and caveats: The listing of 150 to 200 TCR beta chains classed them as cytomegalovirus-associated.

Sample: PBMCs. The TCR originated in a woman aged 18-29 years in good health and CMV-seropositive.

CDR3: CASSASGATNEKLFF. CDR3 DNA sequence: TGCGCCAGCAGCGCCTCAGGGGCAACTAATGAAAAACTGTTTTTT. The genes are TRBV5-1 and TRBJ1-4; D is perhaps TRBD1 (6 bases). CDR3 length equals 15 residues. V was trimmed by 4 bases and J by 0 bases, leaving 10 bases between them. Germline CDR1 SGHRS, CDR2 YFSETQ.